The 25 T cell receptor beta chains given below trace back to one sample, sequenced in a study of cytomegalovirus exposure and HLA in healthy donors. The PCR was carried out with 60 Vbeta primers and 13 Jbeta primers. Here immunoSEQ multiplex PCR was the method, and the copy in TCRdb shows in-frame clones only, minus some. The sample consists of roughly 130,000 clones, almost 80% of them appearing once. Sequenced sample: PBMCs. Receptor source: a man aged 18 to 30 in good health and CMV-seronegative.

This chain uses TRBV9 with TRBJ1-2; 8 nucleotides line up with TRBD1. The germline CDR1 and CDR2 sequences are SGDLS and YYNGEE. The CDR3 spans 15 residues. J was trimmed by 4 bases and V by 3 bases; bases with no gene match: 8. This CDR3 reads CASSGPTGEGYGYTF. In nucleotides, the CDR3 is TGTGCCAGCAGCGGCCCGACAGGGGAAGGCTATGGCTACACCTTC. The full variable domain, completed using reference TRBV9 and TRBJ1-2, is DSGVTQTPKHLITATGQRVTLRCSPRSGDLSVYWYQQSLDQGLQFLIQYYNGEERAKGNILERFSAQQFPDLHSELNLSSLELGDSALYFCASSGPTGEGYGYTFGSGTRLTVV.

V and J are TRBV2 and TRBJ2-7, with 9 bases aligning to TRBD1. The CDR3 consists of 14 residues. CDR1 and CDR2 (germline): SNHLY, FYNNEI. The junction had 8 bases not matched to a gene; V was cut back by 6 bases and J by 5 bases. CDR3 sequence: CASRRQGVWDEQYF. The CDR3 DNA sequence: TGTGCCAGCAGGAGACAGGGGGTTTGGGACGAGCAGTACTTC.

The CDR3: CATSQNRVWKAFF. CDR3 DNA sequence: TGTGCCACCAGCCAAAACAGGGTTTGGAAAGCTTTCTTT. The V call is TRBV15, the J call TRBJ1-1; tentative D call: TRBD1 (6 bases). Germline V CDR1 and CDR2: LNHNV, YYDKDF (reference sequence). V lost 5 bases and J lost 9, with 16 bases in between. This CDR3 spans 13 amino acids.

The CDR3 DNA reads TGTGCCAGCAGTGATTACGCAGGCATAACTAGCACAGATACGCAGTATTTT. Protein sequence: CASSDYAGITSTDTQYF. V gene TRBV6-1 combines with J gene TRBJ2-3; D call uncertain. Looked up from germline, CDR1 is MNHNS and CDR2 is SASEGT. V dropped 3 bases and J dropped 0 bases, with 16 bases sitting between them. The CDR3 is made up of 17 amino acids.

The CDR3 sequence is CASSDRSLSPSGGGNEQFF. For the CDR3, the DNA is TGTGCCAGCAGTGACCGATCCCTCTCTCCTAGCGGGGGAGGCAATGAGCAGTTCTTC. The rearrangement uses TRBV6-4 and TRBJ2-1, with 10 bases fitting TRBD2. Germline assignment: CDR1 MRHNA and CDR2 SNTAGT. The CDR3 is 19 residues long. The ends lost 2 bases at V and 6 bases at J; junction bases unmatched: 16.

The CDR3 region is CASSYSYQGTEAFF. CDR3 DNA sequence: TGTGCCAGCAGCTATTCTTATCAGGGGACTGAAGCTTTCTTT. This chain connects TRBV11-1 to TRBJ1-1; a weak D match, TRBD1 (6 bases). The germline V gene encodes CDR1 SGHAT and CDR2 FQDESV (reference sequence). This CDR3 spans 14 amino acids. V lost 4 bases and J lost 5, with 14 bases in between.

The CDR3 bases are TGTGCCAGCAGCGTAGCAGGACAGTTAAACAATGAGCAGTTCTTC. It codes for CASSVAGQLNNEQFF. This chain links TRBV9 with TRBJ2-1, with a possible D match to TRBD1 (6 bases). In germline, CDR1 is SGDLS, CDR2 YYNGEE. Trimming shortened V by 0 bases and J by 5 bases, and 12 bases separated the two germline ends. This CDR3 region has 15 residues.

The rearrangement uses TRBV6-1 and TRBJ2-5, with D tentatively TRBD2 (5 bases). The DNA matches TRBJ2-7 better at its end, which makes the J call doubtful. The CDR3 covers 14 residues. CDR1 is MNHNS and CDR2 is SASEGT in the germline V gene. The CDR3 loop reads CASSENLGGYEQYF. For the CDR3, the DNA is TGTGCCAGCAGTGAAAATTTAGGAGGATACGAGCAGTACTTC.

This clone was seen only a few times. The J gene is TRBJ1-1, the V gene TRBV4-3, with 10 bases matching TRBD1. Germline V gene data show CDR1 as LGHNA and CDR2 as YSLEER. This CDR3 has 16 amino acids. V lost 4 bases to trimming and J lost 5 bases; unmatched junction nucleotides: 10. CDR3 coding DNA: TGCGCCAGCAGCCGAAACATCGGGACAGGGGTTACTGAAGCTTTCTTT. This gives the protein CASSRNIGTGVTEAFF.

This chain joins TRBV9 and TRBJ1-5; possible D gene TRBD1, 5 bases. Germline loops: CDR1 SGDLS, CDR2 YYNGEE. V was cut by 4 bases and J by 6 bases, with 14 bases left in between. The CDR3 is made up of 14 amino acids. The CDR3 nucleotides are TGTGCCAGCAGCTTCCTGGGGACTGGTCAGCCCCAGCATTTT. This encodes CASSFLGTGQPQHF.

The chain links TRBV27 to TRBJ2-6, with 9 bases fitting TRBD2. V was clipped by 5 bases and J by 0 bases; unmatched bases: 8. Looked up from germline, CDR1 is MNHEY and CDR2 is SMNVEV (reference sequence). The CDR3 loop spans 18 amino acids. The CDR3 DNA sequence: TGTGCCAGCAGTGTAATAGCGGGGGCCCACTCTGGGGCCAACGTCCTGACTTTC. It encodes CASSVIAGAHSGANVLTF.

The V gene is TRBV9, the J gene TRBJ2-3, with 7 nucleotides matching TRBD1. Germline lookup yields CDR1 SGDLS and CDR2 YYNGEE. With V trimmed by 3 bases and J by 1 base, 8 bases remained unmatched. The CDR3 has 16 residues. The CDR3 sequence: CASSGRTDRRTDTQYF. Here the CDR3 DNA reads TGTGCCAGCAGCGGACGCACGGACAGGCGCACAGATACGCAGTATTTT.

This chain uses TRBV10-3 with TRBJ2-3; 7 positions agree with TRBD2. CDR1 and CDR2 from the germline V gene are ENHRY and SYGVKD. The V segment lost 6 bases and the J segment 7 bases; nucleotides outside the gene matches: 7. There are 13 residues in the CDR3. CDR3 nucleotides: TGTGCCATCAGAACTTTGGGGGGGTATACGCAGTATTTT. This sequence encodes CAIRTLGGYTQYF.

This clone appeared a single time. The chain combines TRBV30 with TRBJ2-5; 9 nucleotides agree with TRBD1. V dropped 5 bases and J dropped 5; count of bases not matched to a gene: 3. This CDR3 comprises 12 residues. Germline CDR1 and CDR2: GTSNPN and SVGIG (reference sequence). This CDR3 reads CAWGTGMETQYF. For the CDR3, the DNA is TGTGCCTGGGGGACAGGGATGGAGACCCAGTACTTC.

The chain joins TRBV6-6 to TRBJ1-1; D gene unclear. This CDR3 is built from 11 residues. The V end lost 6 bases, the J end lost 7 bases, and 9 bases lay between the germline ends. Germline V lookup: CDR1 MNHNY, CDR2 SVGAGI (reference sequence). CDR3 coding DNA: TGTGCCAGCAGAAATCTAGGTGAAGCTTTCTTT. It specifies CASRNLGEAFF.

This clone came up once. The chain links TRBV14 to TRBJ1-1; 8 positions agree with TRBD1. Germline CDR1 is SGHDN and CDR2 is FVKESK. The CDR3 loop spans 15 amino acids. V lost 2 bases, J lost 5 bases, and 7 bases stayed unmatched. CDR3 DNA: TGTGCCAGCAGCCAACAGGGGGCCTCGAGGACTGAAGCTTTCTTT. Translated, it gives CASSQQGASRTEAFF.

The CDR3 spells CASSLSQTGGSGYTF. The CDR3 nucleotides are TGTGCCAGCAGCTTATCCCAGACGGGGGGCTCTGGCTACACCTTC. The chain uses TRBV7-9 and TRBJ1-2, with a possible D match to TRBD1 (6 bases). CDR3 size: 15 residues. The V end was cut by 2 bases, the J end by 7 bases, with 17 bases between. Germline V gene sequence: CDR1 SEHNR, CDR2 FQNEAQ (reference sequence).

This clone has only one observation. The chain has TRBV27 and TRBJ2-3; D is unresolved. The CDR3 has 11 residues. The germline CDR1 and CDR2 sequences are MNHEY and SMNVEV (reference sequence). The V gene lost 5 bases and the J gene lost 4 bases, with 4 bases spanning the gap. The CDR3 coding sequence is TGTGCCAGCAGTAGCGCAGATACGCAGTATTTT. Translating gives CASSSADTQYF.

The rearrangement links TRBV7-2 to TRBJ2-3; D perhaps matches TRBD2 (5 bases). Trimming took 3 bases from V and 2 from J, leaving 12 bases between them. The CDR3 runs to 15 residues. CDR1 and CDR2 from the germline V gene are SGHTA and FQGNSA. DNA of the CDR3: TGTGCCAGCAGCTTGGTGCCGGGAAACACAGATACGCAGTATTTT. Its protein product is CASSLVPGNTDTQYF.

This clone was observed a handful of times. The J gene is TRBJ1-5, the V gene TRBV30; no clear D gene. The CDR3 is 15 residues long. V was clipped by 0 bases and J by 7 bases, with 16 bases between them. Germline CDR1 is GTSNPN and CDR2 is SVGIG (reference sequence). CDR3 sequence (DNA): TGTGCCTGGAGTGTACGGGGTCTAGACGGCCAGCCCCAGCATTTT. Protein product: CAWSVRGLDGQPQHF.

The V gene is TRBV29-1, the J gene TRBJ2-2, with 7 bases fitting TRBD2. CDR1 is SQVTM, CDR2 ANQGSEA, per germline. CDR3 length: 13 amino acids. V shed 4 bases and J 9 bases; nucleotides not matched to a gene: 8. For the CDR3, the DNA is TGCAGCGTTGCCCCAGGAGCGGGGAGGGAGCTGTTTTTT. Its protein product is CSVAPGAGRELFF.

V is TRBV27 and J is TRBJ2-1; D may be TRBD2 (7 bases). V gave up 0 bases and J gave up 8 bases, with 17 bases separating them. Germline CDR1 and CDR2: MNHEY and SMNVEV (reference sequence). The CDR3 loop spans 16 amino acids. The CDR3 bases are TGTGCCAGCAGTTTATCTCATTCGGGGGGCGTCGATGAGCAGTTCTTC. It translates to CASSLSHSGGVDEQFF.

CDR3 loop: CASSPGVGRKGWENQPQHF. CDR3 DNA sequence: TGTGCCAGCTCACCAGGGGTGGGGAGGAAAGGCTGGGAGAATCAGCCCCAGCATTTT. V and J are TRBV18 and TRBJ1-5; no reliable D call. The ends were cut back, 2 bases at V and 4 bases at J, with 24 bases in the middle. CDR1 KGHSH and CDR2 LQKENI come from the germline V gene. The CDR3 covers 19 residues.

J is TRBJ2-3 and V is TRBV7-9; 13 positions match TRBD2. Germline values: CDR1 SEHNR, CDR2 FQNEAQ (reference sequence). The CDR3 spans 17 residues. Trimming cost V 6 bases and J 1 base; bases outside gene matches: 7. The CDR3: CASSPRLAGGRTDTQYF. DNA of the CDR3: TGTGCCAGCAGTCCAAGACTAGCGGGGGGCCGCACAGATACGCAGTATTTT.

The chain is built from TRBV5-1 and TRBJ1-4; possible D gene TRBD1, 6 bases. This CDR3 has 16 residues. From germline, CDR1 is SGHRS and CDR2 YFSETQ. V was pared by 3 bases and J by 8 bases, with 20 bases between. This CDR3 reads CASSSRGQWRKEKLFF. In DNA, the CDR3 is TGCGCCAGCAGCTCCAGGGGCCAGTGGAGGAAAGAAAAACTGTTTTTT.